Included here is one T cell receptor beta chain sequence, with context. What it binds is not known. The data originate from a study of T-cell memory formation after mild COVID-19. TCRdb ran MiXCR on the 5' RACE reads and lists one entry per CDR3 protein. The sample includes under 550,000 distinct CDR3 sequences, 18% seen only once; the top ten take roughly an eighth. This CDR3 contains 14 residues. Germline V gene sequence: CDR1 SQVTM, CDR2 ANQGSEA. Trimming pared 5 bases from V and 2 bases from J, leaving 15 bases between. Whole-study results and caveats: The second-wave clones peaking on day 37 were not confirmed as SARS-CoV-2-specific. CD8+ contracting clones occupied EMRA, while CD4+ ones occupied mainly CM and EM. Researchers found some responding clones in pre-infection memory, a sign that cross-reactive memory joined.

The chain recombines TRBV29-1 with TRBJ1-2; tentatively, D is TRBD1 (5 bases). The sequenced sample consisted of PBMCs or a T cell subset sorted from them (not recorded which). This TCR was recovered from an adult woman who had mild COVID-19 (a few samples of this study predate the infection). Cell type and time point are not known. This chain's CDR3 is CSVKGGGWNYGYTF. In DNA, the CDR3 is TGCAGCGTTAAGGGTGGGGGGTGGAACTATGGCTACACCTTC.